This passage covers 20 T cell receptor beta chains from one sample sequenced in a study of blood T cell repertoires in COVID-19. Measured with immunoSEQ multiplex PCR; TCRdb has only the in-frame clones, and not every one. The sample has 3,000 to 4,000 clones, 65% to 85% seen once; the top ten hold 21%. The material sequenced was peripheral blood. The receptors derive from a human donor in a cohort sampled during active COVID-19.

V and J are TRBV19 and TRBJ1-1; perhaps TRBD1 as D (6 bases). CDR3 length equals 13 residues. Trimming pared 3 bases from V and 11 bases from J, leaving 16 bases between. Per germline, CDR1 LNHDA and CDR2 SQIVND (reference sequence). The CDR3 is CASSMIGGRTAFF. The CDR3, as DNA: TGTGCCAGTAGTATGATTGGGGGCAGAACGGCTTTCTTT.

This rearrangement joins TRBV29-1 to TRBJ1-2; tentatively, D is TRBD1 (5 bases). V was pared by 4 bases and J by 8 bases, with 11 bases between. Looked up from germline, CDR1 is SQVTM and CDR2 is ANQGSEA. CDR3 length: 11 amino acids. CDR3 DNA: TGCAGCGTTGGGGCAGGGCGAGGCTACACCTTC. This gives the protein CSVGAGRGYTF.

The V gene is TRBV19, the J gene TRBJ1-2, with 7 bases aligning to TRBD1. This CDR3 is 12 amino acids long. V lost 10 bases, J lost 5 bases, and 7 bases stayed unmatched. Germline CDR1 and CDR2: LNHDA and SQIVND (reference sequence). CDR3 DNA sequence: TGTGCCACCAAACAGGGGAAGTATGGCTACACCTTC. Protein sequence: CATKQGKYGYTF.

The rearrangement links TRBV5-1 to TRBJ1-1, with a weak D call TRBD1 (5 bases). Germline CDR1 is SGHRS and CDR2 is YFSETQ. With 0 bases removed from V and 0 bases from J, the gap between germline ends came to 9 bases. The CDR3 is 15 residues long. The CDR3 sequence is CASSLDRPMNTEAFF. CDR3 coding DNA: TGCGCCAGCAGCTTGGACAGGCCTATGAACACTGAAGCTTTCTTT.

The V and J genes are TRBV24-1 and TRBJ2-7; 7 nucleotides line up with TRBD1. The trim removed 4 bases at V and 6 bases at J, leaving 8 bases unmatched. Germline loops: CDR1 KGHDR, CDR2 SFDVKD. This CDR3 comprises 14 residues. The CDR3 DNA reads as TGTGCCACCAGTGACTCCCTCAACAGGGGCGAGCAGTACTTC. Amino acids: CATSDSLNRGEQYF.

The CDR3 DNA reads as TGCGCCAGCAGTGAGGATGCGGGGGGGCAGAATGAGCAGTTCTTC. It yields the protein CASSEDAGGQNEQFF. The V call is TRBV10-2, the J call TRBJ2-1, with TRBD2 identical over 9 bases. The V gene end was trimmed by 2 bases and the J gene end by 7 bases; junction bases not matched to a gene: 6. Germline V gene lookup returns CDR1 WSHSY and CDR2 SAAADI. This CDR3 has 15 amino acids.

The genes are TRBV6-1 and TRBJ1-3, with TRBD1 as a possible D gene (5 bases). The length of the CDR3 is 16 residues. V was cut by 1 base and J by 4 bases, with 14 bases left in between. The V gene's germline CDR1 is MNHNS and CDR2 SASEGT. CDR3 in DNA: TGTGCCAGCAGTGAAGGGGGCCCACGTTCAGGAAACACCATATATTTT. This codes for CASSEGGPRSGNTIYF.

CDR3 in amino acids: CASSQTGTGATDTQYF. The CDR3 nucleotides are TGCGCCAGCAGCCAAACAGGGACAGGGGCCACAGATACGCAGTATTTT. The rearrangement joins TRBV4-3 to TRBJ2-3; 10 positions match TRBD1. Trimming took 2 bases from V and 2 from J; bases not matched to a gene: 4. There are 16 residues in the CDR3. Per germline, CDR1 LGHNA and CDR2 YSLEER.

The chain is built from TRBV10-3 and TRBJ2-3; tentative D call: TRBD1 (6 bases). The CDR3 has 15 amino acids. V dropped 11 bases and J dropped 5 bases, with 23 bases sitting between them. The germline V gene encodes CDR1 ENHRY and CDR2 SYGVKD. DNA for the CDR3: TGTGCCTCTCGCTCGACAGGATCGGAGGTAGATACGCAGTATTTT. It yields the protein CASRSTGSEVDTQYF.

This chain joins TRBV5-4 and TRBJ1-1; D is ambiguous. V shed 2 bases and J shed 3 bases, with 11 bases lying between them. This CDR3 has 14 amino acids. Germline assignment: CDR1 SGHNT and CDR2 YYREEE (reference sequence). The CDR3 protein is CASSLGGRDTEAFF. The CDR3 DNA sequence: TGTGCCAGCAGCTTAGGAGGGCGGGACACTGAAGCTTTCTTT.

This chain connects TRBV3-1 (or the pseudogene TRBV3-2) to TRBJ2-1, with no clear D. From germline, CDR1 is LGHDT and CDR2 YNNKEL (reference sequence). The CDR3 is 15 amino acids. The V end was cut by 0 bases, the J end by 1 base, with 7 bases between. The CDR3 region is CASSQDFLSYNEQFF. CDR3 DNA: TGTGCCAGCAGCCAAGATTTTCTTTCCTACAATGAGCAGTTCTTC.

V is TRBV3-1 (or the pseudogene TRBV3-2) and J is TRBJ1-2; 7 bases match TRBD1. Germline CDR1 reads LGHDT; CDR2 reads YNNKEL (reference sequence). The CDR3 consists of 15 residues. V gave up 5 bases and J gave up 7 bases; unmatched junction bases: 13. The CDR3 DNA reads as TGTGCCAGCAGCTCAGACAGGGCCCCAGGAGGTGGCTACACCTTC. Translation gives CASSSDRAPGGGYTF.

This chain uses TRBV11-3 with TRBJ2-1; perhaps TRBD1 as D (5 bases). The germline V gene has CDR1 SGHNT and CDR2 YENEEA. V lost 4 bases and J 10 bases, leaving 11 bases between the germline ends. The length of the CDR3 is 12 residues. The CDR3 protein is CASSSGSREQFF. As DNA, the CDR3 is TGTGCCAGCAGCTCAGGGTCTCGGGAGCAGTTCTTC.

This clone has a single count. V is TRBV5-1 and J is TRBJ2-3; D is ambiguous. This CDR3 is built from 14 residues. Deletions cut 1 base from V and 2 bases from J, with 8 bases between. CDR1 is SGHRS, CDR2 YFSETQ, per germline. In DNA form, the CDR3 reads TGCGCCAGCAGCTTGCTTGACTTCACAGATACGCAGTATTTT. This encodes CASSLLDFTDTQYF.

This chain uses TRBV6-6 with TRBJ2-2; 13 bases agree with TRBD2. The trim removed 5 bases at V and 0 bases at J, leaving 3 bases unmatched. The CDR3 is 17 residues long. CDR1 is MNHNY and CDR2 is SVGAGI in the germline V gene (reference sequence). CDR3: CASSRLAGGSNTGELFF. CDR3 DNA sequence: TGTGCCAGCAGTCGACTAGCGGGGGGATCGAACACCGGGGAGCTGTTTTTT.

V and J are TRBV25-1 and TRBJ2-5; 7 bases are shared with TRBD2. Germline CDR1 and CDR2: MGHDK and SYGVNS. The junction had 3 bases not matched to a gene; V was cut back by 4 bases and J by 4 bases. This CDR3 comprises 13 residues. The CDR3 DNA reads TGTGCCAGCAGTGGTAGCGGGTTAGAGACCCAGTACTTC. It codes for CASSGSGLETQYF. Full variable domain (remainder filled in from reference TRBV25-1 and TRBJ2-5): EADIYQTPRYLVIGTGKKITLECSQTMGHDKMYWYQQDPGMELHLIHYSYGVNSTEKGDLSSESTVSRIRTEHFPLTLESARPSHTSQYLCASSGSGLETQYFGPGTRLLVL.

This clone has more than one count but fewer than ten. This chain links TRBV27 with TRBJ2-2; TRBD1 matches 12 bases. The junction had 8 bases not matched to a gene; V was cut back by 5 bases and J by 1 base. CDR3 length: 18 amino acids. Germline loops: CDR1 MNHEY, CDR2 SMNVEV (reference sequence). Here the CDR3 DNA reads TGTGCCAGCAGTGACCGGGACAGGGGGCCAGTGAACACCGGGGAGCTGTTTTTT. Translated, it gives CASSDRDRGPVNTGELFF.

The chain recombines TRBV11-3 with TRBJ2-7; the D gene is possibly TRBD1 (5 bases). The CDR3 runs 17 residues. Germline CDR1 and CDR2: SGHNT and YENEEA. V gave up 7 bases and J gave up 3 bases, with 25 bases separating them. The CDR3 coding sequence is TGTGCCAGCACCCCCAGGTTAGGGGCAACCTTGGACTACGAGCAGTACTTC. As protein: CASTPRLGATLDYEQYF. Full variable domain (outside the CDR3, taken from reference TRBV11-3 and TRBJ2-7): EAGVVQSPRYKIIEKKQPVAFWCNPISGHNTLYWYLQNLGQGPELLIRYENEEAVDDSQLPKDRFSAERLKGVDSTLKIQPAELGDSAVYLCASTPRLGATLDYEQYFGPGTRLTVT.

The chain carries TRBV5-6 and TRBJ1-4; a weak D match, TRBD1 (5 bases). This CDR3 region has 12 residues. Germline V lookup: CDR1 SGHDT, CDR2 YYEEEE. The V end was cut by 4 bases, the J end by 13 bases, with 14 bases between. In nucleotides, the CDR3 is TGTGCCAGCAGCCGGGACCCCGGGAGACTGTTTTTT. It translates to CASSRDPGRLFF.

The sample holds one count of this clone. The gene calls are TRBV4-3 and TRBJ1-1; D remains ambiguous. Germline V lookup: CDR1 LGHNA, CDR2 YSLEER. The CDR3 runs 14 residues. Trimming shortened V by 4 bases and J by 0 bases, and 9 bases separated the two germline ends. CDR3 coding DNA: TGCGCCAGCAGCCCATCGGGGATGAACACTGAAGCTTTCTTT. Translation: CASSPSGMNTEAFF.